This T cell receptor beta chain is drawn from a study of blood T cell repertoires in COVID-19. Study information: Sites across the United States, Italy and Spain contributed samples from acute and convalescent COVID-19.

The method was immunoSEQ multiplex PCR; TCRdb's version includes in-frame clones alone and lacks a portion of them. The data show 65,000 to 75,000 clones, roughly three quarters seen once. This CDR3 is 14 amino acids long. Sequences were obtained from peripheral blood. The TCR originated in a man between 65 and 85 years old with acute or convalescent COVID-19. The chain couples TRBV21-1 to TRBJ1-1; TRBD1 is the table's D call, not checked against the DNA. TRBV21-1 is a recognized pseudogene. The CDR3 region has the DNA TGTGCCAGCAGCGGCAGGTCAAAGAACACTGAAGCTTTCTTT. This encodes CASSGRSKNTEAFF.